Listed below are T cell receptor beta chains from one sample, sequenced in a study of chemoradiotherapy in HPV16-positive cancers. The assay was immunoSEQ multiplex PCR, and TCRdb's table has in-frame clones only and misses some. The sample consists of roughly 2,000 clones, 90% to 95% of them appearing once. The sample was tumor tissue, taken from a patient who underwent chemoradiotherapy. These receptors were obtained from a human donor with HPV-associated anogenital cancer. The CDR3 runs from the conserved cysteine through the conserved F or W. A D gene is named only where the DNA matches it firmly. Part of the rows lack a size; the others show once, few, many or a class for expanded clones.

J gene,D gene,V gene,clone size,CDR3 DNA,CDR3 protein
TRBJ1-5,.,TRBV7-6,.,TGTGCCAGCAGCTTGCACACAGGGATAGATCAGCCCCAGCATTTT,CASSLHTGIDQPQHF
TRBJ2-5,.,TRBV5-8,.,TGTGCCAGCAGCGCGACCTGGGGGGCTACCGGGGAGACCCAGTACTTC,CASSATWGATGETQYF
TRBJ1-4,.,TRBV7-2,.,TGTGCCAGCAGCCCCCGGGCCGGTGAAAAACTGTTTTTT,CASSPRAGEKLFF
TRBJ2-7,.,TRBV6-1,.,TGTGCCAGCAGTGAAACCCAGGCGGCTTTCTACGAGCAGTACTTC,CASSETQAAFYEQYF
TRBJ2-7,.,TRBV5-8,.,TGTGCCAGCAGCTTGGGTAGCACCTACGAGCAGTACTTC,CASSLGSTYEQYF
TRBJ1-3,TRBD1,TRBV4-3,.,TGCGCCAGCAGCCGACGGACAGGGACTGGAAACACCATATATTTT,CASSRRTGTGNTIYF
TRBJ1-1,.,TRBV30,.,TGTGCCTGGAGTCCCTTGAGGGGAACTGAAGCTTTCTTT,CAWSPLRGTEAFF
TRBJ1-6,.,TRBV6-1,.,TGTGCCAGCAGTGCTCCCCCCGGCCCGGGATCACCCCTCCACTTT,CASSAPPGPGSPLHF
TRBJ1-5,.,TRBV19,.,TGTGCCAGTAATTCTGCCACAGGAAGCAATCAGCCCCAGCATTTT,CASNSATGSNQPQHF
TRBJ1-1,TRBD1,TRBV6-1,.,TGTGCCAGCACTGCGGAAGGGGGCGGATGGACTGAAGCTTTCTTT,CASTAEGGGWTEAFF
TRBJ2-1,.,TRBV5-1,once,TGCGCCAGCAGCTTGGTTTGGGAAAGTGAGCAGTTCTTC,CASSLVWESEQFF
TRBJ1-1,TRBD1,TRBV11-2,.,TGTGCCAGCAGCCCGACAGGGGTTGGGTACACTGAAGCTTTCTTT,CASSPTGVGYTEAFF
TRBJ2-7,.,TRBV28,once,TGTGCCAGCAGTGCCAGGATTACCTACGAGCAGTACTTC,CASSARITYEQYF
TRBJ2-1,TRBD2,TRBV7-3,.,TGTGCCAGCAGTTATAGCGGGGGGAGACACAATGAGCAGTTCTTC,CASSYSGGRHNEQFF
TRBJ1-2,TRBD1,TRBV30,.,TGTGCCTGGAACCGGGACAGCACTAACTATGGCTACACCTTC,CAWNRDSTNYGYTF
TRBJ1-2,.,TRBV5-7,.,TGTGCCAGCAGCTTGGACGGATCATATGGCTACACCTTC,CASSLDGSYGYTF
TRBJ1-2,.,TRBV20-1,few,TGCAGTGCAAACTATGGCTACACCTTC,CSANYGYTF
TRBJ2-7,TRBD2,TRBV4-3,.,TGCGCCAGCAGCCACACCGGGACTAGAACCTACGAGCAGTACTTC,CASSHTGTRTYEQYF
TRBJ2-1,.,TRBV7-3,.,TGTGCCAGCAGCTTCGGCTGGGGCAATGAGCAGTTCTTC,CASSFGWGNEQFF
TRBJ1-2,.,TRBV4-2,.,TGTGCCAGCAGCCAAGAAGGTTCGGGGTTTGGCTACACCTTC,CASSQEGSGFGYTF
TRBJ1-1,.,TRBV5-1,.,TGCGCCAGCAGCCGAGGCTACACTGAAGCTTTCTTT,CASSRGYTEAFF
TRBJ1-1,.,TRBV14,.,TGTGCCGGCAGCCAACGTGACACGACTGAAGCTTTCTTT,CAGSQRDTTEAFF
TRBJ1-3,TRBD1,TRBV9,.,TGTGCCAGCAGCGCAGCGGGACAGGGAAACACCATATATTTT,CASSAAGQGNTIYF
TRBJ2-1,.,TRBV19,.,TGTGCCAGTAGTATGGCTCCTGGTCGCTCCTACAATGAGCAGTTCTTC,CASSMAPGRSYNEQFF
TRBJ1-2,.,TRBV6-5,.,TGTGCCAGCAGTTACGTGACAGGATACGGCTACACCTTC,CASSYVTGYGYTF
TRBJ2-1,.,TRBV19,.,TGTGCCAGCGGGGGCCACTCCTACAATGAGCAGTTCTTC,CASGGHSYNEQFF
TRBJ2-7,.,TRBV4-1,.,TGCGCCAGCAGCCCGGGACAATGGGGACCTTACGAGCAGTACTTC,CASSPGQWGPYEQYF
TRBJ2-7,.,TRBV9,.,TGTGCCAGCAGCCCGCGGACGGCGCCCTACGAAGGGCAGTACTTC,CASSPRTAPYEGQYF
TRBJ1-1,TRBD1,TRBV27,once,TGTGCCAGCATCCCTCGGACAGGGTCAGCTTTCTTT,CASIPRTGSAFF
TRBJ2-3,.,TRBV19,.,TGTGCCAGTAGTACCACCCAAGGGAGGCAGTATTTT,CASSTTQGRQYF